The following is a T cell receptor beta chain sequence with its context. Its target is unknown. This entry belongs to a study of T cells expressing NK-cell markers. Findings and limits, study-wide: These clonotypes also led the CD3+CD56-NKG2C+ fraction in a few donors. The study did not resolve the HCMV specificity of expanded NKG2C+ T cell clones.

The CDR3 is 13 amino acids. Germline lookup yields CDR1 LNHNV and CDR2 YYDKDF (reference sequence). TCRdb reanalyzed the 5' RACE reads and collapses them to one entry per CDR3 protein, without DNA. The sample table includes more than 400,000 distinct CDR3 sequences. Sequencing was done on a sample of blood T cells: a sorted CD56 or NKG2C T cell subset, CD4+ or CD8+ T cells, or bulk PBMC T cells (not recorded which). The TCR was taken from a woman between 18 and 69 years old in good health. The J gene is TRBJ1-1, the V gene TRBV15. CDR3 sequence reads: CATSRAENTEAFF.